This T cell receptor beta chain comes out of a study of T cells in Graves' hyperthyroidism and ophthalmopathy (dated by TCRdb to about 2019). Broadly, across the study: Peripheral blood samples were taken at the time of initial diagnosis, prior to any treatment. The study also compared thyroid tissue and blood T-cell repertoires from about six Graves' hyperthyroidism patients. To identify TCR V-J signatures that set the groups apart, the researchers used a discovery cohort of more than 95 patients, made up of around 42 with Graves' ophthalmopathy and 57 with stable Graves' hyperthyroidism. Prospective prediction of ophthalmopathy was tested in an independent validation cohort of about 19 hyperthyroidism patients and some 17 patients who later progressed to ophthalmopathy. The paper reports TCR Vbeta CDR3 sequencing of 130 to 150 peripheral blood samples: approximately 41 ophthalmopathy, under 85 hyperthyroidism and roughly 17 progressor patients. After blood sampling, hyperthyroidism patients were treated with methimazole at a starting dose of 30 mg daily, and ophthalmopathy patients were treated with high-dose intravenous methylprednisolone. The 90 to 100 discovery patients were randomly split 7:3 into training and test sets.

This clonotype came up many times. Its recognized antigen is unknown. No qualities accompany the bases; no much larger clone lies one base away. Results and caveats for the whole study, not just this receptor: Most expanded thyroid clonotypes (frequency above 0.001) were also detected in blood, a finding suggesting that blood repertoires may reflect thyroid immune responses. In validation, progression to ophthalmopathy was predicted by the model with roughly 69% sensitivity and just over 72% specificity, a median of roughly 6.4 months before onset. Sample size was not statistically predetermined, and blinding of investigators to group allocation was not performed. Ophthalmopathy was separated from stable hyperthyroidism by a 13 V-J signature model, with around 90% sensitivity and around 81% specificity obtained in cross-validation and 80%/75% obtained in testing.

Inclusive of the bounding cysteine and phenylalanine, the CDR3 is 18 residues long. The sequence is cut down to CDR3 DNA, 54 bases in frame from base 1. V is pruned by 4 bases and J by 3 bases, leaving 16 bases of the junction without a gene match. Per the germline V gene, SNHLY is the CDR1 and FYNNEI is the CDR2. Amplification of TCR beta CDR3 regions was carried out from RNA transcripts. A first-round RT-PCR of the TCR CDR3 used the HTBI primer set with the Qiagen OneStep RT-PCR kit. Libraries were constructed in a second round of multiplex PCR, after which size selection and purification were performed. Paired-end sequencing of the libraries was performed with 100 bp reads on an Illumina HiSeq2000. The authors' analysis ran thus. Raw data were processed with SOAPnuke, discarding reads with adapters, uncalled bases, mean Phred below 15, or no exact constant-primer or identifier match. High-quality paired reads were merged using COPE v1.2.5, and each unique nucleotide sequence was defined as a clonotype. Clonotypes were aligned to IMGT TRBV, TRBD and TRBJ reference segments using MiTCR v1.1. The analysis was restricted to V-J combinations with a frequency above 0.0001, which together covered just over 98% of the repertoires. The TCS score was defined as the ratio of F50 (clonal expansion) to E x V (chaos), calculated using BLOSUM62-based TCRdist between CDR3 peptides within each V-J. Welch's t-statistics and random forest reduced several hundred V-J features to roughly 13, which were used in a naive Bayes classifier (R e1071). Using fastp at Q25 and MiXCR, TCRdb reprocessed the public reads and kept productive beta chains. Each entry is one CDR3 protein sequence, shown with its most common DNA and genes. The V and J calls were not made by the authors but by TCRdb's processing. This sample comprises fewer than 650,000 distinct CDR3 sequences, around 15% of them detected only once. The leading ten clones occupy roughly 13% of the sample.

A patient counted as having stable Graves' hyperthyroidism if no progression to ophthalmopathy occurred over 18 months of follow-up. Hyperthyroidism patients were aged 18 to 65 years and newly diagnosed, with disease duration of less than 2 months. The study excluded patients with uncontrolled infections, other autoimmune diseases, pregnancy or lactation. Diagnoses were based on clinical symptoms, serum thyroxine and TRAb, thyroid ultrasound and orbital computed tomography. PBMCs were isolated from more than 9 ml of fresh peripheral blood by Ficoll-Paque density gradient centrifugation. Trizol reagent was used to extract total RNA, and RNA quality was then checked on an Agilent 2100 Bioanalyzer.

The clonotype was recovered from a woman between 35 and 50 years old with Graves' hyperthyroidism. Sequenced: blood. Here the chain combines TRBV2 and TRBJ2-3, with 7 bases aligning to TRBD2. The CDR3 sequence is CASSGAPVASGTTDTQYF. The nucleotide sequence reads TGTGCCAGCAGTGGAGCCCCTGTAGCTAGCGGTACGACAGATACGCAGTATTTT.